These 14 T cell receptor beta chains were all obtained from the same sample, sequenced in a study of cytomegalovirus exposure and HLA in healthy donors. The study ran its PCR with 60 Vbeta and 13 Jbeta primers. Here immunoSEQ multiplex PCR was the method, and the copy in TCRdb shows in-frame clones only, minus some. The repertoire holds roughly 200,000 clones, with about 80% as singletons. The sample comprised PBMCs. The receptors originated from a woman in her sixties in good health and CMV-seropositive.

CDR3 DNA: TGTGCCATCAGTGAGGCCCAGGGGAAGTACGAGCAGTACTTC. Translation gives CAISEAQGKYEQYF. The chain combines TRBV10-3 with TRBJ2-7, with D tentatively TRBD1 (6 bases). Trimming stripped 2 bases from V and 4 bases from J, with 12 bases between. This CDR3 contains 14 residues. Germline values: CDR1 ENHRY, CDR2 SYGVKD.

V gene TRBV30 combines with J gene TRBJ1-4; the D gene is possibly TRBD1 (5 bases). Germline V gives CDR1 GTSNPN, CDR2 SVGIG (reference sequence). V was clipped by 4 bases and J by 7 bases, with 13 bases between them. The CDR3 covers 13 residues. The CDR3 protein is CAWNQGAVEKLFF. The CDR3 DNA follows: TGTGCCTGGAACCAGGGTGCAGTTGAAAAACTGTTTTTT.

The chain employs TRBV7-9 and TRBJ1-1; 8 bases fit TRBD1. The CDR3 totals 13 residues. V lost 3 bases and J lost 4; bases outside the gene matches: 1. Germline V CDR1 and CDR2: SEHNR, FQNEAQ (reference sequence). CDR3: CASSFQGATEAFF. As DNA, the CDR3 is TGTGCCAGCAGCTTCCAGGGGGCCACTGAAGCTTTCTTT. The whole variable domain, filled in from reference TRBV7-9 and TRBJ1-1, reads DTGVSQNPRHKITKRGQNVTFRCDPISEHNRLYWYRQTLGQGPEFLTYFQNEAQLEKSRLLSDRFSAERPKGSFSTLEIQRTEQGDSAMYLCASSFQGATEAFFGQGTRLTVV.

J is TRBJ2-7 and V is TRBV29-1, with 9 positions matching TRBD1. This CDR3 is 13 amino acids long. V lost 2 bases and J lost 7; bases outside the gene matches: 6. Germline loops: CDR1 SQVTM, CDR2 ANQGSEA. The CDR3 sequence: CSVESGQGWEQYF. The CDR3 DNA is TGCAGCGTTGAATCCGGACAGGGGTGGGAGCAGTACTTC.

This clone was counted a few times. V gene TRBV9 combines with J gene TRBJ1-2; unclear D gene. This CDR3 has 13 residues. Between the trimmed V and J ends, which lost 8 bases and 3 bases, there was a span of 14 bases. CDR1 and CDR2 from the germline V gene are SGDLS and YYNGEE. The CDR3 coding sequence is TGTGCCAGAGGAGAGGGTTTCGACTATGGCTACACCTTC. It yields the protein CARGEGFDYGYTF.

The CDR3 spells CASSDGLTYEQYF. The CDR3 DNA follows: TGTGCCAGTAGTGACGGGTTAACCTACGAGCAGTACTTC. The V gene is TRBV19, the J gene TRBJ2-7; D is ambiguous. This CDR3 is built from 13 residues. V lost 5 bases to trimming and J lost 2 bases, with 10 bases between them. Germline CDR1 and CDR2: LNHDA and SQIVND (reference sequence). The complete variable domain, with remaining parts taken from reference TRBV19 and TRBJ2-7, reads DGGITQSPKYLFRKEGQNVTLSCEQNLNHDAMYWYRQDPGQGLRLIYYSQIVNDFQKGDIAEGYSVSREKKESFPLTVTSAQKNPTAFYLCASSDGLTYEQYFGPGTRLTVT.

This clone was seen only a few times. The chain has TRBV5-6 and TRBJ2-1; a possible D gene is TRBD2 (6 bases). The CDR3 has 18 residues. The V end was cut by 3 bases, the J end by 0 bases, with 19 bases between. Germline lookup yields CDR1 SGHDT and CDR2 YYEEEE. The CDR3 is CASSWGTFSRRSYNEQFF. Written as DNA, the CDR3 is TGTGCCAGCAGCTGGGGGACTTTTTCAAGACGCTCCTACAATGAGCAGTTCTTC. Variable domain in full (rest from reference TRBV5-6 and TRBJ2-1): DAGVTQSPTHLIKTRGQQVTLRCSPKSGHDTVSWYQQALGQGPQFIFQYYEEEERQRGNFPDRFSGHQFPNYSSELNVNALLLGDSALYLCASSWGTFSRRSYNEQFFGPGTRLTVL.

J is TRBJ1-3 and V is TRBV28, with 7 bases lining up with TRBD1. CDR3 length: 14 residues. With 2 bases clipped from V and 5 bases from J, the junction kept 3 bases outside the gene matches. Germline V lookup: CDR1 MDHEN, CDR2 SYDVKM. The CDR3 DNA follows: TGTGCCAGCAGTTTAGTAGGGGGCAGAAACACCATATATTTT. Its translation is CASSLVGGRNTIYF.

This clone showed up just once. This chain joins TRBV18 and TRBJ1-3; weak D call: TRBD1 (6 bases). Looked up from germline, CDR1 is KGHSH and CDR2 is LQKENI. V shed 6 bases and J shed 2 bases, with 17 bases lying between them. The CDR3 totals 16 residues. The CDR3, as DNA: TGTGCCAGCTCTCCGACAGGAGTTCCCACTGGAAACACCATATATTTT. As protein: CASSPTGVPTGNTIYF.

This chain connects TRBV7-2 to TRBJ1-1; possible D gene TRBD1, 5 bases. This CDR3 is 14 amino acids long. Deletions cut 1 base from V and 4 bases from J, with 10 bases between. Germline assignment: CDR1 SGHTA and CDR2 FQGNSA. The CDR3 sequence: CASSLGGEGTEAFF. The CDR3 coding sequence is TGTGCCAGCAGCTTAGGAGGGGAGGGCACTGAAGCTTTCTTT.

The chain joins TRBV2 to TRBJ1-5; TRBD1 matches 9 bases. Germline assignment: CDR1 SNHLY and CDR2 FYNNEI. Trimming at V came to 5 bases and at J to 7 bases, leaving 6 bases not matched to a gene. The CDR3 spans 14 residues. In DNA form, the CDR3 reads TGTGCCAGCAGTTGGGACAGGGAGAGCCAGCCCCAGCATTTT. Protein sequence: CASSWDRESQPQHF.

The CDR3 DNA reads TGTGCCAGCAGCCCCACTCTGGGACAGGGACTATACGAGCAGTACTTC. Its translation: CASSPTLGQGLYEQYF. The chain is built from TRBV28 and TRBJ2-7; 9 nucleotides match TRBD1. Germline V lookup: CDR1 MDHEN, CDR2 SYDVKM. The CDR3 length is 16 residues. Losses at the gene ends were 6 bases for V and 4 bases for J; bases not matched to a gene: 13.

This CDR3 reads CASSQDLLFNYNEQFF. The DNA for the CDR3 is TGTGCCAGCAGCCAAGATCTATTGTTTAACTACAATGAGCAGTTCTTC. The J gene is TRBJ2-1, the V gene TRBV14; no clear D. The germline gives CDR1 SGHDN, CDR2 FVKESK. Trimming cost V 0 bases and J 3 bases, with 12 bases left between them. CDR3 size: 16 residues. Complete variable domain (other parts from reference TRBV14 and TRBJ2-1): EAGVTQFPSHSVIEKGQTVTLRCDPISGHDNLYWYRRVMGKEIKFLLHFVKESKQDESGMPNNRFLAERTGGTYSTLKVQPAELEDSGVYFCASSQDLLFNYNEQFFGPGTRLTVL.

This clone was recorded only once. This chain uses TRBV5-8 with TRBJ2-1; 8 nucleotides line up with TRBD1. The CDR3 extends over 15 amino acids. V lost 0 bases to trimming and J lost 4 bases; unmatched junction nucleotides: 3. Germline CDR1 reads SGHTS; CDR2 reads YDEGEE. CDR3 DNA sequence: TGTGCCAGCAGCTTGGGGACAGGGATGTACAATGAGCAGTTCTTC. This codes for CASSLGTGMYNEQFF.